This is a list of T cell receptor beta chains from one sample in a study of somatic mutations in cytotoxic T cells in rheumatoid arthritis. Profiling relied on immunoSEQ multiplex PCR, and the TCRdb table lists in-frame clones only, not all of them. This table has around 23,000 clones, around 74% appearing once. Sequencing was done on a sample of CD8+ T cells sorted from blood. The receptors shown here come from a woman between 18 and 29 years old in good health. Both conserved end residues are part of each CDR3. Fields, in order: J gene, D gene, V gene, CDR3 length, CDR3 protein. A D gene is named only where the DNA matches it firmly.

TRBJ2-7,TRBD2,TRBV6-6,15,CASSYPASGRREQYF
TRBJ2-7,NA,TRBV19,15,CASSIHQDGTYEQYF
TRBJ1-5,NA,TRBV27,14,CASSPLHSNQPQHF
TRBJ2-5,NA,TRBV18,14,CASSPENGQETQYF
TRBJ2-1,NA,TRBV29-1,18,CSAEGTQVPSGVYNEQFF
TRBJ2-4,TRBD1,TRBV10-3,16,CAISEGTGIAKNIQYF
TRBJ2-1,NA,TRBV11-2,15,CASSLDATDYNEQFF
TRBJ1-6,TRBD1,TRBV28,16,CASSLRQGVDNSPLHF
TRBJ2-7,NA,TRBV6-6,12,CASSSATFEQYF
TRBJ1-4,TRBD1,TRBV19,15,CASKQGQGPNEKLFF
TRBJ1-2,NA,TRBV19,17,CASSISPGSLAFYGYTF